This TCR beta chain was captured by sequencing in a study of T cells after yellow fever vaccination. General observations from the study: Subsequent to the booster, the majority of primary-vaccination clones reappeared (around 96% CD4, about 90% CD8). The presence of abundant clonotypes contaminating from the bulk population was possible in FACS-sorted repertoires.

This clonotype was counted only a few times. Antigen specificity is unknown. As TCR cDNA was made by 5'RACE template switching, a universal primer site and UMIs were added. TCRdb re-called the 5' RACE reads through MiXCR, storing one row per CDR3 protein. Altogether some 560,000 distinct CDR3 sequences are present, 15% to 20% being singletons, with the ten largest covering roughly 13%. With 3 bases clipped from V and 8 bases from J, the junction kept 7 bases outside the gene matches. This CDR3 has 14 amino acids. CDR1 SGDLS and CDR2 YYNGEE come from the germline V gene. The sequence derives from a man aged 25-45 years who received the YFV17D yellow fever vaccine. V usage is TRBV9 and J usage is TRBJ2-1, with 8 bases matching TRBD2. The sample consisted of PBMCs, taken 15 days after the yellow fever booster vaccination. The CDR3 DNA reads TGTGCCAGCAGCGCGAGCGGGAGCCTTGATGAGCAGTTCTTC. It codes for CASSASGSLDEQFF. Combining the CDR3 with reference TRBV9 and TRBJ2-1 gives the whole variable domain DSGVTQTPKHLITATGQRVTLRCSPRSGDLSVYWYQQSLDQGLQFLIQYYNGEERAKGNILERFSAQQFPDLHSELNLSSLELGDSALYFCASSASGSLDEQFFGPGTRLTVL.